This TCR beta chain is drawn from a study of blood T cell repertoires in COVID-19. The wider study: The study drew acute and convalescent COVID-19 samples from the United States, Italy and Spain.

V lost 6 bases, J lost 4 bases, and 2 bases stayed unmatched. The CDR3 runs 14 residues. Germline V CDR1 and CDR2: MNHEY, SMNVEV (reference sequence). Assay used: immunoSEQ multiplex PCR; TCRdb lists only in-frame clones, some missing. The table shows tens of thousands of clones, with roughly 80% occurring only once. This rearrangement joins TRBV27 to TRBJ2-2; 10 bases fit TRBD2. Sequencing used peripheral blood. The sequence was collected from an elderly man with active or convalescent COVID-19. CDR3 bases: TGTGCCAGCAGCAGCGGGGGGGCCACCGGGGAGCTGTTTTTT. Protein sequence: CASSSGGATGELFF.